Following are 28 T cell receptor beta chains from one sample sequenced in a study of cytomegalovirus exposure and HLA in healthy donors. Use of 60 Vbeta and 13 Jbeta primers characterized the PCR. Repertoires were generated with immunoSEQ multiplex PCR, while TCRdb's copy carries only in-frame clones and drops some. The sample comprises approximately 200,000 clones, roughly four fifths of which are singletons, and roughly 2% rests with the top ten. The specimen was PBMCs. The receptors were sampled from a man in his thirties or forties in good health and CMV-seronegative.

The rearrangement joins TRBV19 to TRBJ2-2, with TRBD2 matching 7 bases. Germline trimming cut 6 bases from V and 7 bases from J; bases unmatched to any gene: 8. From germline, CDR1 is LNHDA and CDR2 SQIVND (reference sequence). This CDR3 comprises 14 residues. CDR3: CASRRDYQIGELFF. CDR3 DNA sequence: TGTGCCAGTAGAAGGGACTACCAAATCGGGGAGCTGTTTTTT.

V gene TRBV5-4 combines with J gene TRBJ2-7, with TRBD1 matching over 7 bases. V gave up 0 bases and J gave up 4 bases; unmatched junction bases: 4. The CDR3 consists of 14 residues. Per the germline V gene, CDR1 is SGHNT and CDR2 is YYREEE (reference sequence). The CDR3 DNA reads TGTGCCAGCAGCTTGGCGGGACAGAAGTACGAGCAGTACTTC. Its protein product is CASSLAGQKYEQYF.

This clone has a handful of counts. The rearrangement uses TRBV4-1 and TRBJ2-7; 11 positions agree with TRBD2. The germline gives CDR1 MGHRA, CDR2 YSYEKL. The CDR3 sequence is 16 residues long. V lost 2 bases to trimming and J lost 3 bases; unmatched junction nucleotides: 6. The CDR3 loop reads CASSQNSGREFYEQYF. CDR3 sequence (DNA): TGCGCCAGCAGCCAAAATAGCGGGAGGGAATTCTACGAGCAGTACTTC.

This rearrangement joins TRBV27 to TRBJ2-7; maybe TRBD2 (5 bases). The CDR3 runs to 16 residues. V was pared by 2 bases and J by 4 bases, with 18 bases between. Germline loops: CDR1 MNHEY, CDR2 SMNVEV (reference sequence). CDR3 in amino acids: CASSLAGSPEGYEQYF. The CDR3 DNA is TGTGCCAGCAGTTTAGCCGGCTCTCCCGAGGGTTACGAGCAGTACTTC.

The CDR3 DNA reads TGTGCCAGTAGTCCGCGCTTTGATCAGCCCCAGCATTTT. This gives the protein CASSPRFDQPQHF. The gene calls are TRBV19 and TRBJ1-5; D unresolved. The CDR3 has 13 amino acids. Germline assignment: CDR1 LNHDA and CDR2 SQIVND (reference sequence). V lost 5 bases, J lost 5 bases, and 10 bases lay in between. The full variable domain, completed using reference TRBV19 and TRBJ1-5, is DGGITQSPKYLFRKEGQNVTLSCEQNLNHDAMYWYRQDPGQGLRLIYYSQIVNDFQKGDIAEGYSVSREKKESFPLTVTSAQKNPTAFYLCASSPRFDQPQHFGDGTRLSIL.

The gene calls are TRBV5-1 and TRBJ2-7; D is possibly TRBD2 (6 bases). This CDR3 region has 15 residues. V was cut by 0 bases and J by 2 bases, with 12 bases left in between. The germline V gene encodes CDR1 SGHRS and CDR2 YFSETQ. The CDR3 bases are TGCGCCAGCAGCTTGGGCGGGACCGCCACCTACGAGCAGTACTTC. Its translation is CASSLGGTATYEQYF.

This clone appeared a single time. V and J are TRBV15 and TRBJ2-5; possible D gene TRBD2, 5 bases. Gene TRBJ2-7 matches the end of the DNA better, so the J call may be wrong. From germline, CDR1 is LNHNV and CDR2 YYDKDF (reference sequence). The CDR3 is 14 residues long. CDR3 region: CATGRRVSSYEQYF. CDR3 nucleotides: TGTGCCACCGGCCGGCGGGTCAGCTCCTACGAGCAGTACTTC.

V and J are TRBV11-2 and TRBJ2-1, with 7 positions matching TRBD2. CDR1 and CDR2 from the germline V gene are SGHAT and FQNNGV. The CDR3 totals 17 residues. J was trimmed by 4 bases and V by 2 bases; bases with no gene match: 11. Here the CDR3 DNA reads TGTGCCAGCAGCTTAATCTCAGCTAGCGGCTTTTACAATGAGCAGTTCTTC. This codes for CASSLISASGFYNEQFF.

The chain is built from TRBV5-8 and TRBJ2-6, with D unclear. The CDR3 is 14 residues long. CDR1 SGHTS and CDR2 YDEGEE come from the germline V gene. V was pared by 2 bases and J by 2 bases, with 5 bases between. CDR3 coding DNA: TGTGCCAGCAGCTTCCCAGCTGGGGCCAACGTCCTGACTTTC. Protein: CASSFPAGANVLTF.

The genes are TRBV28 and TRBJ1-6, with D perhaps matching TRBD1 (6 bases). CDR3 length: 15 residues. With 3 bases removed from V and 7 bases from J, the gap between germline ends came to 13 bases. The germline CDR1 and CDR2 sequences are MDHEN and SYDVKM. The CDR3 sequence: CASSFGGAENSPLHF. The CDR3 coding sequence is TGTGCCAGCAGTTTTGGGGGGGCAGAGAATTCACCCCTCCACTTT.

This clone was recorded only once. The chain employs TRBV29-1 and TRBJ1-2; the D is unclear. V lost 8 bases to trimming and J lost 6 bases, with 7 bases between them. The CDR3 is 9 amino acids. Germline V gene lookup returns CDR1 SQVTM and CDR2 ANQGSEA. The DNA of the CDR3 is TGCAGCACGGCGGATGGCTACACCTTC. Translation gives CSTADGYTF.

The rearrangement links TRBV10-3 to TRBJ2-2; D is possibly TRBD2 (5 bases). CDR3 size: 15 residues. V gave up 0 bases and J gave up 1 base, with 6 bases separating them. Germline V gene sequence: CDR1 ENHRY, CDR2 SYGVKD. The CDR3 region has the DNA TGTGCCATCAGTGAGTCGACTAAGAACACCGGGGAGCTGTTTTTT. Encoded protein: CAISESTKNTGELFF.

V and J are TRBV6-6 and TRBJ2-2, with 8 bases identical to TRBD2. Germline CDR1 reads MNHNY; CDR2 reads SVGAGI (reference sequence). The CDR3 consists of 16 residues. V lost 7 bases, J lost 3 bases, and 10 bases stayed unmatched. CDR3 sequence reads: CASTPGTGGHTGELFF. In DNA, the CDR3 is TGTGCCAGCACCCCGGGAACGGGAGGGCACACCGGGGAGCTGTTTTTT.

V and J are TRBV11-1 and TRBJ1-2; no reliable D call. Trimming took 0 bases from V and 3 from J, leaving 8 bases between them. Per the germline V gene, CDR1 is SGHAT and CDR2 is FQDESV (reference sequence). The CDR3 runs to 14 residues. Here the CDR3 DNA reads TGTGCCAGCAGCTTAGCGCCGGGGTACTATGGCTACACCTTC. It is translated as CASSLAPGYYGYTF. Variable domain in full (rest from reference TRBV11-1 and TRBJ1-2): EAEVAQSPRYKITEKSQAVAFWCDPISGHATLYWYRQILGQGPELLVQFQDESVVDDSQLPKDRFSAERLKGVDSTLKIQPAELGDSAMYLCASSLAPGYYGYTFGSGTRLTVV.

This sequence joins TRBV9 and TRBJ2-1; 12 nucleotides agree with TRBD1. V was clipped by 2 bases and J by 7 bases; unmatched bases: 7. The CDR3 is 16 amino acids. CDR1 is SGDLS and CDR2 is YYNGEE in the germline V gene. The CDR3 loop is CASSVAGQGANNEQFF. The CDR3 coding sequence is TGTGCCAGCAGCGTGGCGGGACAGGGGGCTAATAATGAGCAGTTCTTC.

The CDR3 loop reads CSVDYGRKAEQYF. The CDR3 coding sequence is TGCAGCGTTGATTACGGGAGAAAGGCTGAGCAGTACTTC. The genes are TRBV29-1 and TRBJ2-7, with D perhaps matching TRBD2 (6 bases). CDR1 SQVTM and CDR2 ANQGSEA come from the germline V gene. The CDR3 consists of 13 residues. The V gene lost 3 bases and the J gene lost 7 bases, with 16 bases spanning the gap.

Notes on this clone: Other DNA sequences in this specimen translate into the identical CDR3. The CDR3 protein is CASSTGQVPYEQYF. The CDR3 nucleotides are TGCGCCAGCAGCACGGGACAGGTTCCCTACGAGCAGTACTTC. The gene calls are TRBV5-1 and TRBJ2-7; TRBD1 matches at 8 bases. This CDR3 has 14 amino acids. Germline V gene lookup returns CDR1 SGHRS and CDR2 YFSETQ. The V segment lost 4 bases and the J segment 2 bases; nucleotides outside the gene matches: 5.

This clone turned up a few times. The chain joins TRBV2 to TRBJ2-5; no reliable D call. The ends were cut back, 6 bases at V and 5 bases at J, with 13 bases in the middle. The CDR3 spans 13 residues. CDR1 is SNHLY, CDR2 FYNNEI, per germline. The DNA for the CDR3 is TGTGCCAGCAGCGGATCGGTCGGGGAGACCCAGTACTTC. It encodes CASSGSVGETQYF. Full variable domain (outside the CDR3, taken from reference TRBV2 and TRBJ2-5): EPEVTQTPSHQVTQMGQEVILRCVPISNHLYFYWYRQILGQKVEFLVSFYNNEISEKSEIFDDQFSVERPDGSNFTLKIRSTKLEDSAMYFCASSGSVGETQYFGPGTRLLVL.

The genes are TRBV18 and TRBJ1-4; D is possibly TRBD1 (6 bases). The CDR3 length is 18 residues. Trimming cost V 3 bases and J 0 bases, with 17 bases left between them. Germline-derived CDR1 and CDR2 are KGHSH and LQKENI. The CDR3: CASSPTGDTISTNEKLFF. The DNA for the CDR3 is TGTGCCAGCTCACCGACCGGGGACACGATCTCAACTAATGAAAAACTGTTTTTT.

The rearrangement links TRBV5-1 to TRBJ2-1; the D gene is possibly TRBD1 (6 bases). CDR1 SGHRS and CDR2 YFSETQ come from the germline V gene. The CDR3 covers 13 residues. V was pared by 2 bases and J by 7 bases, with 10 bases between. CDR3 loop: CASSFGQTNEQFF. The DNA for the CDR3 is TGCGCCAGCAGCTTCGGACAGACTAATGAGCAGTTCTTC.

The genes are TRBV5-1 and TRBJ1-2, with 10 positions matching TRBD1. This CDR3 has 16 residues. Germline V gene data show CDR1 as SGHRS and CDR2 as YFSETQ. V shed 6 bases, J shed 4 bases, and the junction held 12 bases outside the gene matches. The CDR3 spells CASNQDPGQGLYGYTF. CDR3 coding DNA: TGCGCCAGCAACCAAGACCCGGGACAGGGGCTCTATGGCTACACCTTC.

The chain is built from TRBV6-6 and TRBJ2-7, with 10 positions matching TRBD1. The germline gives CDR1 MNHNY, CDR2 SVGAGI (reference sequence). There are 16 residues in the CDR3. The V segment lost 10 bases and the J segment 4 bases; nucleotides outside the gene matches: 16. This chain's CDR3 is CATKSGQGDRGYEQYF. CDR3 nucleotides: TGTGCCACCAAATCCGGACAGGGGGATCGCGGGTACGAGCAGTACTTC.

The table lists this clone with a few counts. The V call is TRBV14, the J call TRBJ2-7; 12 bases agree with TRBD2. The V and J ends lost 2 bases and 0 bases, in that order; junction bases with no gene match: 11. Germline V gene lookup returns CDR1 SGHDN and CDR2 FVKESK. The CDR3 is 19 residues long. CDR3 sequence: CASSQSSGRARRGSYEQYF. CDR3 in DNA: TGTGCCAGCAGCCAATCTAGCGGGAGGGCGAGACGTGGCTCCTACGAGCAGTACTTC.

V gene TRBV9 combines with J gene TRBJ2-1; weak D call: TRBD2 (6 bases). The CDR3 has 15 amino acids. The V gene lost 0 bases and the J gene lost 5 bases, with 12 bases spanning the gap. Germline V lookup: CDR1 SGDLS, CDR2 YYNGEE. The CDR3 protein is CASSVGLDFDNEQFF. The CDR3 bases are TGTGCCAGCAGCGTAGGACTAGATTTTGACAATGAGCAGTTCTTC.

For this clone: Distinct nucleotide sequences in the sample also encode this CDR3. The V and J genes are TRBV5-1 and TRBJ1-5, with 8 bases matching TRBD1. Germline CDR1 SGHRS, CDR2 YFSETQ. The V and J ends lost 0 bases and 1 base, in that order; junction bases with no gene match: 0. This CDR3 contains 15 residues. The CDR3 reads CASSLDRGSNQPQHF. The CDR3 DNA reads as TGCGCCAGCAGCTTGGACAGGGGGAGCAATCAGCCCCAGCATTTT.

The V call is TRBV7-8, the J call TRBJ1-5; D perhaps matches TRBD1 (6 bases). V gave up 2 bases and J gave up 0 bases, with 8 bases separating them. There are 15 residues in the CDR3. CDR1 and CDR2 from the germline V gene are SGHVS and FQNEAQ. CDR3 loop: CASSLWTDSNQPQHF. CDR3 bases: TGTGCCAGCAGCTTATGGACAGATAGCAATCAGCCCCAGCATTTT.

The CDR3: CASSRGPKGLAEPYEQYF. The CDR3 nucleotides read TGCGCCAGCAGCCGAGGACCTAAAGGACTAGCGGAACCCTACGAGCAGTACTTC. This chain links TRBV5-1 with TRBJ2-7; TRBD2 matches 10 bases. CDR1 and CDR2 from the germline V gene are SGHRS and YFSETQ. V trimming: 4 bases; J trimming: 2 bases; junction bases outside the gene matches: 15. The CDR3 is made up of 18 amino acids.

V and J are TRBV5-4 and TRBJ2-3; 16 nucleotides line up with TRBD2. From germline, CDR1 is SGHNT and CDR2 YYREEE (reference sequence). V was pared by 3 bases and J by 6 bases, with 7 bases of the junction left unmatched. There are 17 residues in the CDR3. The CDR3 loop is CASSSPGLAGGPDTQYF. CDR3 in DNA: TGTGCCAGCAGCTCACCGGGACTAGCGGGAGGGCCGGATACGCAGTATTTT.